The next 30 T cell receptor beta chains were all read from a single sample in a study of follicular helper T cells after annual influenza vaccination. As for time point: 2014-2015 season, pre-vaccination. The method was immunoSEQ multiplex PCR; TCRdb's version includes in-frame clones alone and lacks a portion of them. The top ten hold about 0.91% of the sample, which has around 10,000 clones, roughly 80% seen once. The sample consisted of CXCR5- memory CD4+ T cells sorted from blood, taken on the day of influenza vaccination. The receptors originated from an adult who received the influenza vaccine.

The table lists this clone with a few counts. The rearrangement joins TRBV5-1 to TRBJ1-5; D call uncertain. The CDR3 has 15 amino acids. Germline V lookup: CDR1 SGHRS, CDR2 YFSETQ. V lost 0 bases to trimming and J lost 2 bases, with 9 bases between them. The CDR3 loop reads CASSLGVGGNQPQHF. CDR3 DNA: TGCGCCAGCAGCTTGGGGGTCGGGGGCAATCAGCCCCAGCATTTT.

V is TRBV28 and J is TRBJ1-5, with 7 positions matching TRBD1. Per germline, CDR1 MDHEN and CDR2 SYDVKM. The CDR3 runs to 14 residues. The trim removed 2 bases at V and 7 bases at J, leaving 5 bases unmatched. The CDR3 here is CASSLEGANQPQHF. In DNA form, the CDR3 reads TGTGCCAGCAGTTTAGAGGGGGCGAACCAGCCCCAGCATTTT.

J is TRBJ1-2 and V is TRBV7-9; 8 bases line up with TRBD1. CDR1 is SEHNR and CDR2 is FQNEAQ in the germline V gene (reference sequence). Trimming removed 1 base from V and 7 bases from J; junction bases left unmatched: 5. This CDR3 comprises 14 residues. CDR3 bases: TGTGCCAGCAGCTTAGGGCAGGGGGCAGGTGGCTACACCTTC. Translated, it gives CASSLGQGAGGYTF.

The chain combines TRBV4-2 with TRBJ1-2, with TRBD1 identical over 7 bases. With 1 base clipped from V and 2 bases from J, the junction kept 4 bases outside the gene matches. The CDR3 totals 15 residues. Germline V gene sequence: CDR1 LGHNA, CDR2 YNFKEQ. CDR3 region: CASSQASGQNYGYTF. The DNA for the CDR3 is TGTGCCAGCAGCCAAGCCTCGGGACAGAACTATGGCTACACCTTC.

The V gene is TRBV19, the J gene TRBJ2-1; 11 bases align to TRBD2. Germline V lookup: CDR1 LNHDA, CDR2 SQIVND (reference sequence). This CDR3 has 13 amino acids. Trimming took 9 bases from V and 5 from J; bases not matched to a gene: 3. CDR3 sequence (DNA): TGTGCCAGCGGGACTAGCGGAAACAATGAGCAGTTCTTC. Encoded protein: CASGTSGNNEQFF. The full variable domain, rest sourced from reference TRBV19 and TRBJ2-1, is DGGITQSPKYLFRKEGQNVTLSCEQNLNHDAMYWYRQDPGQGLRLIYYSQIVNDFQKGDIAEGYSVSREKKESFPLTVTSAQKNPTAFYLCASGTSGNNEQFFGPGTRLTVL.

The chain uses TRBV7-9 and TRBJ1-5, with TRBD1 matching over 9 bases. Germline CDR1 SEHNR, CDR2 FQNEAQ (reference sequence). The CDR3 totals 14 residues. V lost 5 bases, J lost 7 bases, and 6 bases stayed unmatched. The CDR3: CASSHRGLGQPQHF. The DNA of the CDR3 is TGTGCCAGCAGCCACAGGGGGCTAGGGCAGCCCCAGCATTTT.

The J gene is TRBJ2-7, the V gene TRBV6-1, with D perhaps being TRBD1 or TRBD2 (5 bases each). The CDR3 covers 13 residues. Trimming pared 7 bases from V and 7 bases from J, leaving 17 bases between. Germline loops: CDR1 MNHNS, CDR2 SASEGT. This chain's CDR3 is CASIELTRGEQYF. The CDR3 DNA sequence: TGTGCCAGCATCGAGCTCACGAGGGGAGAGCAGTACTTC.

The J gene is TRBJ2-2, the V gene TRBV19; D is perhaps TRBD1 (6 bases). Germline V CDR1 and CDR2: LNHDA, SQIVND (reference sequence). This CDR3 spans 15 amino acids. V shed 4 bases and J shed 4 bases, with 13 bases lying between them. This chain's CDR3 is CASSTPGQLTGELFF. In nucleotides, the CDR3 is TGTGCCAGTAGTACACCTGGACAGCTCACCGGGGAGCTGTTTTTT.

V is TRBV5-5 and J is TRBJ2-7, with 9 bases aligning to TRBD1. Germline loops: CDR1 SGHKS, CDR2 YYEKEE (reference sequence). This CDR3 comprises 19 residues. The trim removed 3 bases at V and 0 bases at J, leaving 16 bases unmatched. CDR3 bases: TGTGCCAGCAGCTCAACGCCATATTTCGGACAGGGGAGCTCCTACGAGCAGTACTTC. This sequence encodes CASSSTPYFGQGSSYEQYF. The variable domain in full, completed from reference TRBV5-5 and TRBJ2-7, reads DAGVTQSPTHLIKTRGQQVTLRCSPISGHKSVSWYQQVLGQGPQFIFQYYEKEERGRGNFPDRFSARQFPNYSSELNVNALLLGDSALYLCASSSTPYFGQGSSYEQYFGPGTRLTVT.

This clone appeared a single time. This chain connects TRBV10-3 to TRBJ2-7, with TRBD1 as a possible D gene (6 bases). Trimming removed 4 bases at V and 2 bases at J, with 12 bases between. In germline, CDR1 is ENHRY, CDR2 SYGVKD. CDR3 length equals 14 residues. The CDR3 is CAISVGGTAYEQYF. The CDR3 coding sequence is TGTGCCATCAGTGTAGGGGGTACGGCCTACGAGCAGTACTTC.

The CDR3 reads CASSRDRPSDTQYF. The CDR3 DNA reads TGTGCCAGCAGCCGGGACCGTCCCTCCGATACGCAGTATTTT. This chain uses TRBV9 with TRBJ2-3; possibly TRBD1 or TRBD2 for D (5 bases each). From germline, CDR1 is SGDLS and CDR2 YYNGEE. The CDR3 totals 14 residues. V was clipped by 4 bases and J by 6 bases, with 15 bases between them.

This clone turned up a few times. The chain joins TRBV6-4 to TRBJ2-7; D perhaps matches TRBD1 (6 bases). The CDR3 totals 13 residues. From germline, CDR1 is MRHNA and CDR2 SNTAGT. With 3 bases removed from V and 6 bases from J, the gap between germline ends came to 12 bases. CDR3 sequence reads: CASSEERGSEQYF. The CDR3 DNA reads as TGTGCCAGCAGTGAAGAGAGGGGGAGCGAGCAGTACTTC.

V is TRBV5-4 and J is TRBJ1-4, with a weak D call TRBD1 (6 bases). CDR1 is SGHNT and CDR2 is YYREEE in the germline V gene (reference sequence). The CDR3 is 15 amino acids. The V gene lost 1 base and the J gene lost 8 bases, with 15 bases spanning the gap. The CDR3 bases are TGTGCCAGCAGCTTGCCGGGGGCGCCCAGAGAAAAACTGTTTTTT. Translated, it gives CASSLPGAPREKLFF.

The V call is TRBV19, the J call TRBJ2-3, with D possibly being TRBD1 or TRBD2 (5 bases each). The CDR3 is made up of 15 amino acids. The germline CDR1 and CDR2 sequences are LNHDA and SQIVND (reference sequence). V was trimmed by 5 bases and J by 2 bases, leaving 14 bases between them. The CDR3 nucleotides are TGTGCCAGTAGTTTAGGGACGGCGCACACAGATACGCAGTATTTT. Encoded protein: CASSLGTAHTDTQYF.

This rearrangement joins TRBV2 to TRBJ1-1, with D unclear. Germline V gene data show CDR1 as SNHLY and CDR2 as FYNNEI. This CDR3 comprises 14 residues. The germline V and J ends were trimmed by 7 bases and 1 base, with 13 bases remaining between them. The CDR3: CASNVDTSNTEAFF. Here the CDR3 DNA reads TGTGCCAGCAACGTCGACACCTCGAACACTGAAGCTTTCTTT.

V usage is TRBV6-1 and J usage is TRBJ2-2, with D unclear. The ends were cut back, 1 base at V and 6 bases at J, with 3 bases in the middle. CDR3 length: 12 amino acids. Germline CDR1 and CDR2: MNHNS and SASEGT. The CDR3 reads CASSEEAGELFF. In DNA, the CDR3 is TGTGCCAGCAGTGAAGAGGCCGGGGAGCTGTTTTTT.

This clone has a handful of counts. V is TRBV6-1 and J is TRBJ2-7, with TRBD1 matching over 9 bases. V shed 6 bases, J shed 7 bases, and the junction held 13 bases outside the gene matches. Germline V lookup: CDR1 MNHNS, CDR2 SASEGT. The CDR3 covers 15 residues. The DNA of the CDR3 is TGTGCCAGCAGCCTAGGGACAGGGCCGCGGGGAGAGCAGTACTTC. Amino acids: CASSLGTGPRGEQYF.

In DNA form, the CDR3 reads TGTGCCAGCTCACCGGACCTCTCTGGGGCCAACGTCCTGACTTTC. As protein: CASSPDLSGANVLTF. J is TRBJ2-6 and V is TRBV18; D is undetermined. From germline, CDR1 is KGHSH and CDR2 LQKENI. Trimming shortened V by 3 bases and J by 0 bases, and 6 bases separated the two germline ends. This CDR3 comprises 15 residues.

CDR3 bases: TGTGCCAGCAGAAACAACGGAGGCGGCAATCAGCCCCAGCATTTT. Translated, it gives CASRNNGGGNQPQHF. The J gene is TRBJ1-5, the V gene TRBV6-5; D not certain. Germline V gives CDR1 MNHEY, CDR2 SVGAGI. The CDR3 contains 15 residues. With 6 bases removed from V and 2 bases from J, the gap between germline ends came to 14 bases.

This rearrangement joins TRBV18 to TRBJ1-1; no reliable D call. The ends were cut back, 3 bases at V and 1 base at J, with 9 bases in the middle. CDR1 and CDR2 from the germline V gene are KGHSH and LQKENI. This CDR3 is 14 amino acids long. The CDR3 nucleotides read TGTGCCAGCTCACCGGGCGGGAGGAACACTGAAGCTTTCTTT. It translates to CASSPGGRNTEAFF.

This rearrangement joins TRBV19 to TRBJ2-1; tentatively, D is TRBD2 (6 bases). Looked up from germline, CDR1 is LNHDA and CDR2 is SQIVND (reference sequence). V lost 4 bases to trimming and J lost 7 bases, with 17 bases between them. The CDR3 has 15 amino acids. CDR3 loop: CASSSRDGRFNEQFF. The CDR3 DNA sequence: TGTGCCAGTAGTAGCCGGGACGGGAGATTTAATGAGCAGTTCTTC.

The chain carries TRBV10-3 and TRBJ1-5, with TRBD1 identical over 10 bases. V gave up 3 bases and J gave up 3 bases; unmatched junction bases: 5. Germline V gene lookup returns CDR1 ENHRY and CDR2 SYGVKD. The CDR3 covers 16 residues. The chain's CDR3 is CAISERTGGSNQPQHF. The CDR3 DNA reads TGTGCCATCAGTGAACGGACAGGGGGATCCAATCAGCCCCAGCATTTT.

The gene calls are TRBV12-5 and TRBJ2-3; TRBD1 or TRBD2 may be the D gene (5 bases each). The germline V and J ends were trimmed by 6 bases and 3 bases, with 13 bases remaining between them. The length of the CDR3 is 14 residues. Germline CDR1 is LGHNT and CDR2 is FRNRAP. The CDR3 protein is CASGGPALTDTQYF. The CDR3 DNA reads TGTGCTAGTGGGGGACCCGCCCTGACAGATACGCAGTATTTT.

The chain couples TRBV7-2 to TRBJ2-2, with D uncertain. Between the trimmed V and J ends, which lost 1 base and 6 bases, there was a span of 9 bases. The CDR3 totals 14 residues. Germline assignment: CDR1 SGHTA and CDR2 FQGNSA. The CDR3 nucleotides are TGTGCCAGCAGCTTAGGAGTTTCCCCCGGGGAGCTGTTTTTT. Translating it yields CASSLGVSPGELFF.

The chain carries TRBV29-1 and TRBJ2-3; tentatively, D is TRBD1 (6 bases). Trimming shortened V by 6 bases and J by 5 bases, and 18 bases separated the two germline ends. The CDR3 totals 14 residues. Germline CDR1 and CDR2: SQVTM and ANQGSEA. The CDR3 region is CSVVQGFLGDTQYF. The DNA for the CDR3 is TGCAGCGTAGTACAGGGTTTCCTGGGAGATACGCAGTATTTT.

The chain couples TRBV5-6 to TRBJ2-3, with 8 bases lining up with TRBD2. The CDR3 spans 16 residues. J lost 2 bases, V lost 3 bases, and 8 bases had no gene match. Germline CDR1 reads SGHDT; CDR2 reads YYEEEE. CDR3 in amino acids: CASSWRAGVDTDTQYF. CDR3 in DNA: TGTGCCAGCAGCTGGAGAGCGGGAGTAGACACAGATACGCAGTATTTT.

The chain combines TRBV7-2 with TRBJ2-5; TRBD2 agrees at 9 bases. Losses at the gene ends were 4 bases for V and 7 bases for J; bases not matched to a gene: 13. Germline loops: CDR1 SGHTA, CDR2 FQGNSA. The CDR3 length is 16 residues. DNA for the CDR3: TGTGCCAGCAGCTCGGTTGGGTCTAGCGGGGTGGGGACCCAGTACTTC. Translated, it gives CASSSVGSSGVGTQYF.

V and J are TRBV15 and TRBJ2-2; 7 nucleotides line up with TRBD2. Germline CDR1 reads LNHNV; CDR2 reads YYDKDF (reference sequence). J gave up 2 bases and V 3 bases, and 6 bases lay outside the gene matches. The CDR3 consists of 16 residues. The CDR3, as DNA: TGTGCCACCAGCAGGGGTGAGGGACTAAACACCGGGGAGCTGTTTTTT. Translating it yields CATSRGEGLNTGELFF.

The J gene is TRBJ2-7, the V gene TRBV27; D possibly corresponds to TRBD1 (5 bases). CDR1 and CDR2 from the germline V gene are MNHEY and SMNVEV (reference sequence). The ends were cut back, 2 bases at V and 5 bases at J, with 13 bases in the middle. This CDR3 contains 14 residues. The DNA for the CDR3 is TGTGCCAGCAGTTTAATCGGCCAGGGCCACGAGCAGTACTTC. This codes for CASSLIGQGHEQYF.

J is TRBJ2-7 and V is TRBV7-2, with 13 bases matching TRBD2. V lost 5 bases, J lost 3 bases, and 13 bases stayed unmatched. Germline V CDR1 and CDR2: SGHTA, FQGNSA. The CDR3 runs to 18 residues. The CDR3 bases are TGTGCCAGCAGCCTACGCTCGACTAGCGGGAGGCCCGGCTACGAGCAGTACTTC. Translating gives CASSLRSTSGRPGYEQYF.